This TCR beta chain derives from a study of cytomegalovirus exposure and HLA in healthy donors. Study observations and caveats: There were approximately 150 TCR beta chains listed as cytomegalovirus-associated. Available immune exposure information covered CMV serostatus only. In an earlier analysis, most TCR beta V segments were productive about 87% or about 30% of the time.

Per the germline V gene, CDR1 is SGDLS and CDR2 is YYNGEE. Trimming shortened V by 3 bases and J by 0 bases, and 6 bases separated the two germline ends. This CDR3 spans 14 amino acids. PCR was performed using 60 Vbeta and 13 Jbeta primers. TCRdb's table, derived via immunoSEQ multiplex PCR, lists solely in-frame clones and lacks some. This table lists roughly 33,000 clones. Comments on this clone: Its antigen is as yet unknown.

The sequence came from a woman in her thirties or forties in good health and CMV-seropositive. The sample was PBMCs. This chain connects TRBV9 to TRBJ2-2; D unclear. Here the CDR3 DNA reads TGTGCCAGCAGCGACCGCGCGAACACCGGGGAGCTGTTTTTT. Its translation is CASSDRANTGELFF.